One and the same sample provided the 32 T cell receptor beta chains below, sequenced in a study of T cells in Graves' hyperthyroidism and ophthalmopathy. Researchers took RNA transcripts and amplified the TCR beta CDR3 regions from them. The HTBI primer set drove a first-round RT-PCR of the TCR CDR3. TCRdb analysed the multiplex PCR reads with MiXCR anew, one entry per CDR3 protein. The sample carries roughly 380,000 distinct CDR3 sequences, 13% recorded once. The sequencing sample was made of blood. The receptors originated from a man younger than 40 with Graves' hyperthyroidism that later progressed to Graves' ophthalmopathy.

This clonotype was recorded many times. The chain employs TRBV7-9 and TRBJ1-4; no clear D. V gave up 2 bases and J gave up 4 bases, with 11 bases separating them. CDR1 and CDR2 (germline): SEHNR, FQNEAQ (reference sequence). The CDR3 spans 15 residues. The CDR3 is CASSLSNGGNEKLFF. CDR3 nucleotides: TGTGCCAGCAGCTTAAGTAACGGCGGTAATGAAAAACTGTTTTTT.

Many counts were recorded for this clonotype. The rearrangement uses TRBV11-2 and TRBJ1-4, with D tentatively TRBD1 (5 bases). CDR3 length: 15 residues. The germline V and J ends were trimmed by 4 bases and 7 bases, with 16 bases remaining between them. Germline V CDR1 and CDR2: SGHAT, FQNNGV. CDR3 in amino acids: CASSSLGQGSEKLFF. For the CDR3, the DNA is TGTGCCAGCAGCTCGCTGGGTCAGGGAAGTGAAAAACTGTTTTTT.

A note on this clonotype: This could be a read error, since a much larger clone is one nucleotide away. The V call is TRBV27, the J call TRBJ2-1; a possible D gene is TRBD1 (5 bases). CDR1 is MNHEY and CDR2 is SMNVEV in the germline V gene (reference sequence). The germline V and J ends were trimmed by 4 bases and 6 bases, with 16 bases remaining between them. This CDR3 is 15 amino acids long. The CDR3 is CASSSHGASCNEQFF. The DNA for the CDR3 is TGTGCCAGCAGTTCTCATGGGGCCAGTTGCAATGAGCAGTTCTTC.

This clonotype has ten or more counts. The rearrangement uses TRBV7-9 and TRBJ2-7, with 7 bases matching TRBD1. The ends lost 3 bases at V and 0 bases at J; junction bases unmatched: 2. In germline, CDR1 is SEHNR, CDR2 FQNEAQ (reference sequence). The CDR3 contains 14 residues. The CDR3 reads CASSFGTVSYEQYF. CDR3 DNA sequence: TGTGCCAGCAGCTTCGGGACAGTCTCCTACGAGCAGTACTTC.

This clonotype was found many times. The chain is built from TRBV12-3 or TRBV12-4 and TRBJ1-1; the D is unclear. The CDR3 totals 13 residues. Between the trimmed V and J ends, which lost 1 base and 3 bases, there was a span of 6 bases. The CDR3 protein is CASSLVGYTEAFF. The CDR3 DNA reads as TGTGCCAGCAGTTTAGTGGGGTACACTGAAGCTTTCTTT.

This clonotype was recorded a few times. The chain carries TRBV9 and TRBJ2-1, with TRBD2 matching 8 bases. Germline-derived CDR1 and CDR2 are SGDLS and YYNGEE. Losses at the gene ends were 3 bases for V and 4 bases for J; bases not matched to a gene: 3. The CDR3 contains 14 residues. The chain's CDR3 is CASSGTSKYNEQFF. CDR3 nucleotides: TGTGCCAGCAGCGGGACTAGCAAGTACAATGAGCAGTTCTTC.

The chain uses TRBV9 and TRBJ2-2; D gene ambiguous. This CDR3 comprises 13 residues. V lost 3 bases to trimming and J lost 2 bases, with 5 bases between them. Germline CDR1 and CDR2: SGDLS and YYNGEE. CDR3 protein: CASSESNTGELFF. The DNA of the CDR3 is TGTGCCAGCAGCGAAAGTAACACCGGGGAGCTGTTTTTT. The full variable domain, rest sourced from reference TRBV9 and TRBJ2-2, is DSGVTQTPKHLITATGQRVTLRCSPRSGDLSVYWYQQSLDQGLQFLIQYYNGEERAKGNILERFSAQQFPDLHSELNLSSLELGDSALYFCASSESNTGELFFGEGSRLTVL.

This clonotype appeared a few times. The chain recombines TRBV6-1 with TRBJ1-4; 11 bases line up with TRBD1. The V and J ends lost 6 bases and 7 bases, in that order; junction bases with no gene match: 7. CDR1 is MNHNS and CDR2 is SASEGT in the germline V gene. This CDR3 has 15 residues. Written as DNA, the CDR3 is TGTGCCAGCAGCCAAGGACAGGGGGCGTTTGAAAAACTGTTTTTT. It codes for CASSQGQGAFEKLFF.

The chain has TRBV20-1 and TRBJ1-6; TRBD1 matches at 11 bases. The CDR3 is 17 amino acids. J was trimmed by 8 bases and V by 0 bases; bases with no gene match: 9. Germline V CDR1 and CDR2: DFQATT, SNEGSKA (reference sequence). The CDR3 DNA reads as TGCAGTGCTAGAGATCCTGGGACAGGGGGGATGGATTCACCCCTCCACTTT. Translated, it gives CSARDPGTGGMDSPLHF.

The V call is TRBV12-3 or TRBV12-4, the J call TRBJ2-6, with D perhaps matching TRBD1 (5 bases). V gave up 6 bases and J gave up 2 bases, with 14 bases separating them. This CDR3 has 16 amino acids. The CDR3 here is CASSPPAGTGANVLTF. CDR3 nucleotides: TGTGCCAGCAGCCCACCAGCAGGGACTGGGGCCAACGTCCTGACTTTC.

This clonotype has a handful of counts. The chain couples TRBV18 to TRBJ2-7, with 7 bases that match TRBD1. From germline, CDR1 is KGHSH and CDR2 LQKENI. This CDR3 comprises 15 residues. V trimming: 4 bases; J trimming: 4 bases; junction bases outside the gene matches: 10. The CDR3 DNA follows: TGTGCCAGCTCACGACCGGGACAGCCCGGTTACGAGCAGTACTTC. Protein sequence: CASSRPGQPGYEQYF.

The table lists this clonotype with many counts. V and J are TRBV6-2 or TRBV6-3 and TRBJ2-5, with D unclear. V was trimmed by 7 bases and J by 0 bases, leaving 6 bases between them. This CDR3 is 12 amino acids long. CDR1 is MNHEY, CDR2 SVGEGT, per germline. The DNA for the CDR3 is TGTGCCAGCAACGTGTACCAAGAGACCCAGTACTTC. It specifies CASNVYQETQYF.

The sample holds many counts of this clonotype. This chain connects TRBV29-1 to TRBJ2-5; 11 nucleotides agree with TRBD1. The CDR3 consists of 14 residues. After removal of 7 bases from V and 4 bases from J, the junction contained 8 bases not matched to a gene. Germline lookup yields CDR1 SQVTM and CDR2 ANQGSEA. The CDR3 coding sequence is TGCAGCGAAACTTCCGGGACAGGGGGAGAGACCCAGTACTTC. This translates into CSETSGTGGETQYF.

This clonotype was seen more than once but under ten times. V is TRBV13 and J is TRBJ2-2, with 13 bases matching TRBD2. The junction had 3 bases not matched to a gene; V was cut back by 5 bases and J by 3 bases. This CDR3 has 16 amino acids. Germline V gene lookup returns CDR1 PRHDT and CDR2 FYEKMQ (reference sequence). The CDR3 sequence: CASSQGLAGDTGELFF. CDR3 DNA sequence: TGTGCCAGCAGCCAAGGACTAGCGGGGGACACCGGGGAGCTGTTTTTT. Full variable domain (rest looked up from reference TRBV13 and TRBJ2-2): AAGVIQSPRHLIKEKRETATLKCYPIPRHDTVYWYQQGPGQDPQFLISFYEKMQSDKGSIPDRFSAQQFSDYHSELNMSSLELGDSALYFCASSQGLAGDTGELFFGEGSRLTVL.

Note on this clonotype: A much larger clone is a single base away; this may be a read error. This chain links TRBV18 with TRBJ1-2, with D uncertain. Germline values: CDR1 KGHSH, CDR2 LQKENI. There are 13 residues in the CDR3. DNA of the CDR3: TGTGCCAGCTCACCAACGGAAGATCATGGCTACGCCTTC. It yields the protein CASSPTEDHGYAF.

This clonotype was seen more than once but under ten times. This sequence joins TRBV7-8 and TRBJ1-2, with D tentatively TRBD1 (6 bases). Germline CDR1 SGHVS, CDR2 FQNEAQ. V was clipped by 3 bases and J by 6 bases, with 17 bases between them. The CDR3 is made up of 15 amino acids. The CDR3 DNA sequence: TGTGCCAGCAGCTTTATGCCACAGGGTCTCAATGGCTACACCTTC. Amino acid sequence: CASSFMPQGLNGYTF.

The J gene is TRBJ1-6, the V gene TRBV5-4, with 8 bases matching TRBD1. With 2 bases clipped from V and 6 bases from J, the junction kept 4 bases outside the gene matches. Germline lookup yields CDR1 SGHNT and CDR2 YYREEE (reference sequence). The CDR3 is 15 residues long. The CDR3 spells CASSFQGAGNSPLHF. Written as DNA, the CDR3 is TGTGCCAGCAGCTTTCAGGGGGCTGGTAATTCACCCCTCCACTTT.

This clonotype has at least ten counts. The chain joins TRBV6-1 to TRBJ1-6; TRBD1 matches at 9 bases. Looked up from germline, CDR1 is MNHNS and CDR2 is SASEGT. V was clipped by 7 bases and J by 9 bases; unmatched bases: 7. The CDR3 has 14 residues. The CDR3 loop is CASTGDRASSPLHF. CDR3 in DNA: TGTGCCAGCACCGGGGACAGGGCGAGTTCACCCCTCCACTTT.

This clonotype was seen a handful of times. CDR3 amino acids: CASSLFAYNEQFF. In DNA, the CDR3 is TGTGCCAGCAGTTTATTTGCCTACAATGAGCAGTTCTTC. V gene TRBV27 combines with J gene TRBJ2-1; no clear D gene. Germline V gives CDR1 MNHEY, CDR2 SMNVEV (reference sequence). Trimming removed 1 base from V and 2 bases from J, with 3 bases in between. The CDR3 loop spans 13 amino acids.

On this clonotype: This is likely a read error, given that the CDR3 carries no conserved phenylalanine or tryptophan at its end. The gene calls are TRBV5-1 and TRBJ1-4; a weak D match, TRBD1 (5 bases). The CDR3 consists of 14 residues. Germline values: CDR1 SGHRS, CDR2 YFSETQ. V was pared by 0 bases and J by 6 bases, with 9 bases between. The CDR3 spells CASSLATADEKLFC. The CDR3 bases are TGCGCCAGCAGCTTGGCGACAGCGGATGAAAAACTGTTTTGT.

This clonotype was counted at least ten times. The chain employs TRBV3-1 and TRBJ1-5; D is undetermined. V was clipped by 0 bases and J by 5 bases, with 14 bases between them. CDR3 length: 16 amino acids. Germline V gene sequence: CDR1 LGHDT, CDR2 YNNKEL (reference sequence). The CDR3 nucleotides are TGTGCCAGCAGCCAAGATCAGGCAGCTAGATATCAGCCCCAGCATTTT. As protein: CASSQDQAARYQPQHF. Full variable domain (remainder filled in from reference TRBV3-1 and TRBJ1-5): DTAVSQTPKYLVTQMGNDKSIKCEQNLGHDTMYWYKQDSKKFLKIMFSYNNKELIINETVPNRFSPKSPDKAHLNLHINSLELGDSAVYFCASSQDQAARYQPQHFGDGTRLSIL.

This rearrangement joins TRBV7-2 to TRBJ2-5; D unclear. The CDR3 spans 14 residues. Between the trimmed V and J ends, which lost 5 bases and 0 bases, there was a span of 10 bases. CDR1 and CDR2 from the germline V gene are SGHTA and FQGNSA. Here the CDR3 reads CASSQTIYQETQYF. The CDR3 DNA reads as TGTGCCAGCAGCCAGACCATCTACCAAGAGACCCAGTACTTC.

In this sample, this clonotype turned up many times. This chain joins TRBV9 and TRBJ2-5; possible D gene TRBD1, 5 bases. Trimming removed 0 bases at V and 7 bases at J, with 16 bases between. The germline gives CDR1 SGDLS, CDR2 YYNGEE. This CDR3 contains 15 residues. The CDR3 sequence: CASSVEAGPPWTQYF. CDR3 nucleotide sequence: TGTGCCAGCAGCGTAGAGGCAGGGCCACCGTGGACCCAGTACTTC.

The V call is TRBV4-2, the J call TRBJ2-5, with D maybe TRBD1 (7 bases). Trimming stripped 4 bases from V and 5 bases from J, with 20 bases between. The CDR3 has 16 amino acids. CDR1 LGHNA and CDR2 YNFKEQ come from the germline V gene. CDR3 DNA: TGTGCCAGCAGCCGGAGGGGGACAGAGTGGGTTGAGACCCAGTACTTC. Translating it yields CASSRRGTEWVETQYF.

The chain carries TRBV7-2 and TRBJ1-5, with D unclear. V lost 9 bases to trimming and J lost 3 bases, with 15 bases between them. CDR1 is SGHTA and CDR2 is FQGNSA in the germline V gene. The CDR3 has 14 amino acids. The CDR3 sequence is CASGNSLPNQPQHF. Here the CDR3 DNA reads TGTGCCAGTGGAAATAGTTTACCCAATCAGCCCCAGCATTTT. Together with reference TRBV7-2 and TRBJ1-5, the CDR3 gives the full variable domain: GAGVSQSPSNKVTEKGKDVELRCDPISGHTALYWYRQSLGQGLEFLIYFQGNSAPDKSGLPSDRFSAERTGGSVSTLTIQRTQQEDSAVYLCASGNSLPNQPQHFGDGTRLSIL.

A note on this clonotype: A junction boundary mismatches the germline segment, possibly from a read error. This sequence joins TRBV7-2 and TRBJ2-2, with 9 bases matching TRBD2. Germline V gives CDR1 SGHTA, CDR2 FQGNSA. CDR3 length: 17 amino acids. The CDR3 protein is CVSSLVAGGRGTGELFF. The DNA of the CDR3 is TGTGTCAGCAGCTTAGTGGCGGGGGGGCGTGGCACCGGGGAGCTGTTTTTT.

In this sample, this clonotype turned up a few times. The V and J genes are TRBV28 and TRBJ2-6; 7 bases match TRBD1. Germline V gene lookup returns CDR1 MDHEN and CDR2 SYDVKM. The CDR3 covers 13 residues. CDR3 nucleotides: TGTACCACCAGGGGGTCTGGGGCCAACGTCCTGACTTTC. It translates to CTTRGSGANVLTF. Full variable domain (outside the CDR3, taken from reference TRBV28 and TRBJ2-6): DVKVTQSSRYLVKRTGEKVFLECVQDMDHENMFWYRQDPGLGLRLIYFSYDVKMKEKGDIPEGYSVSREKKERFSLILESASTNQTSMYLCTTRGSGANVLTFGAGSRLTVL.

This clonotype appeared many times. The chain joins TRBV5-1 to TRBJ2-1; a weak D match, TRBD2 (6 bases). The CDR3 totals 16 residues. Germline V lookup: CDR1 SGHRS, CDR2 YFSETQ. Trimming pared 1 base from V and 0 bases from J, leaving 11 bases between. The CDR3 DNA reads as TGCGCCAGCAGCTTGACAGGAGGGAGCTCCTACAATGAGCAGTTCTTC. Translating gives CASSLTGGSSYNEQFF.

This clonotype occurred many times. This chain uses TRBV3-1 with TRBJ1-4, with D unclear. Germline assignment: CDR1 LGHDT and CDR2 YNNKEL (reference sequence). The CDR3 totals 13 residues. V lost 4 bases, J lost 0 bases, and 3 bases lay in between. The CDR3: CASSPATNEKLFF. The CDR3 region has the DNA TGTGCCAGCAGCCCTGCAACTAATGAAAAACTGTTTTTT.

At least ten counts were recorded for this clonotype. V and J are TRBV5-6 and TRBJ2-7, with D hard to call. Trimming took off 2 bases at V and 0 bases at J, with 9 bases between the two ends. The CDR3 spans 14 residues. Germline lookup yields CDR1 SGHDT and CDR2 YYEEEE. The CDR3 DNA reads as TGTGCCAGCAGCTTCATCATTAGCTCCTACGAGCAGTACTTC. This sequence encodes CASSFIISSYEQYF.

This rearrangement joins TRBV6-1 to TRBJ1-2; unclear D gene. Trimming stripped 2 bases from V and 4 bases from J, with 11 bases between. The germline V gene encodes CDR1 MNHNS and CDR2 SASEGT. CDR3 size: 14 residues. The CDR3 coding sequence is TGTGCCAGCAGTGAACATCCAGCGAGCTATGGCTACACCTTC. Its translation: CASSEHPASYGYTF.

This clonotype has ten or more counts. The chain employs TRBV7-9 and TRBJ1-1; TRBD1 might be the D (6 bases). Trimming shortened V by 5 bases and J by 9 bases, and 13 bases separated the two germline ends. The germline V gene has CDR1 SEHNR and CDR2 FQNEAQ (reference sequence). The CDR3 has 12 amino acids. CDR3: CASSRGGGKAFF. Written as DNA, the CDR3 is TGTGCCAGCAGCCGAGGGGGGGGGAAAGCTTTCTTT.